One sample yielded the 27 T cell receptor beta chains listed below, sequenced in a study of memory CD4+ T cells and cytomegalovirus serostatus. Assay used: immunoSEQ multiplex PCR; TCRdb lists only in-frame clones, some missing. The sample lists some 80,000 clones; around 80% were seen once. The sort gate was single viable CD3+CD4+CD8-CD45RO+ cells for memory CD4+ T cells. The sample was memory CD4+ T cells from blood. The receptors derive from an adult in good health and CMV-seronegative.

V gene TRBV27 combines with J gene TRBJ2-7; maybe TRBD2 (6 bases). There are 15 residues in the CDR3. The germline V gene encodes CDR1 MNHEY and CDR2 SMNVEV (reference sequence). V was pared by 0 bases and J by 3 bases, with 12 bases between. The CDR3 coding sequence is TGTGCCAGCAGTTTATCGCAGGGACTGGGCTACGAGCAGTACTTC. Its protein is CASSLSQGLGYEQYF.

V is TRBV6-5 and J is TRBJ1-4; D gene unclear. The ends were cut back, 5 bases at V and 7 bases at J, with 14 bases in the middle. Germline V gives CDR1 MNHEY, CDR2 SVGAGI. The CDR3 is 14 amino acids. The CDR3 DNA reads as TGTGCCAGCAGTCCTCGTATCTCGGGTGAAAAACTGTTTTTT. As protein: CASSPRISGEKLFF.

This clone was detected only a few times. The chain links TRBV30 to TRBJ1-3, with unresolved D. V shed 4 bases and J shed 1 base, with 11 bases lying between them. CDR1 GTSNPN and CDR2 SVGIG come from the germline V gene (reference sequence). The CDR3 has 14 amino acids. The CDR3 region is CAWNFGPSGNTIYF. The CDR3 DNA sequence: TGTGCCTGGAATTTTGGACCTTCTGGAAACACCATATATTTT.

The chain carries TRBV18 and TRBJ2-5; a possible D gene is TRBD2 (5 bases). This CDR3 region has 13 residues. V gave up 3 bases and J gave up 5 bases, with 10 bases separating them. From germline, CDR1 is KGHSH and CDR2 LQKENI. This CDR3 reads CASSPERDETQYF. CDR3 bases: TGTGCCAGCTCACCGGAGAGGGATGAGACCCAGTACTTC.

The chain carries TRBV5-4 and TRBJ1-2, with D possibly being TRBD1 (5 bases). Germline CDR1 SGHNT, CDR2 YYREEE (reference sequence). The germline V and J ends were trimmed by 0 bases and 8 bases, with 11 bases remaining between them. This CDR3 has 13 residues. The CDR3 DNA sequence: TGTGCCAGCAGCTTGGTGGGGGGAGGGGGCTACACCTTC. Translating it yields CASSLVGGGGYTF.

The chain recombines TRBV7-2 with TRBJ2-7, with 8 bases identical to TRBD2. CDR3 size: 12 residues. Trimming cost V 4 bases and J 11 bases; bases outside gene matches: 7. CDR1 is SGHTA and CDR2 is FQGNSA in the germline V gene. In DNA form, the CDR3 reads TGTGCCAGCAGCTCCCCGGGAGGGAGTGAGTACTTC. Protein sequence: CASSSPGGSEYF.

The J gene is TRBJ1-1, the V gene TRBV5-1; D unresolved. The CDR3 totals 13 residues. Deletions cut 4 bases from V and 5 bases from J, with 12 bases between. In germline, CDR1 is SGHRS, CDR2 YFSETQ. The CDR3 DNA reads TGCGCCAGCAGCCCTGGACGGGAAACTGAAGCTTTCTTT. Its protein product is CASSPGRETEAFF.

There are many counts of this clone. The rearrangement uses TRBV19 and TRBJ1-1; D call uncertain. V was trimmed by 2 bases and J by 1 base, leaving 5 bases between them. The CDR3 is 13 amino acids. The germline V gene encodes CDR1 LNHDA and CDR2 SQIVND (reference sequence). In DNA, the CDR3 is TGTGCCAGTAGTATAACCGCGAACACTGAAGCTTTCTTT. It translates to CASSITANTEAFF.

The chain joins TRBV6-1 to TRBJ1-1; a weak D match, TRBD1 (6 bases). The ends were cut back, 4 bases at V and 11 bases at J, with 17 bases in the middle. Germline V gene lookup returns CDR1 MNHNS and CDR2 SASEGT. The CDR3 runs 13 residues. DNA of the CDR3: TGTGCCAGCAGTGGCCTCCGGGACATGGGCGCTTTCTTT. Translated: CASSGLRDMGAFF.

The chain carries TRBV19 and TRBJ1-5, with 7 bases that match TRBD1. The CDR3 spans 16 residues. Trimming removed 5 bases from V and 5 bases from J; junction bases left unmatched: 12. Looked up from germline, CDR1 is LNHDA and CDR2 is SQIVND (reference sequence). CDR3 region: CASSPAGGGSYQPQHF. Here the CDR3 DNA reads TGTGCCAGTAGTCCAGCAGGGGGGGGCAGCTATCAGCCCCAGCATTTT.

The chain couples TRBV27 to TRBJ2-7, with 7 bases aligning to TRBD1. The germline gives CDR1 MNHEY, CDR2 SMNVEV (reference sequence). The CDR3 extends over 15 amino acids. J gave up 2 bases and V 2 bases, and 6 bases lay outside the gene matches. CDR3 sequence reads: CASSLLGGPTYEQYF. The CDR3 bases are TGTGCCAGCAGTTTACTAGGGGGCCCAACCTACGAGCAGTACTTC.

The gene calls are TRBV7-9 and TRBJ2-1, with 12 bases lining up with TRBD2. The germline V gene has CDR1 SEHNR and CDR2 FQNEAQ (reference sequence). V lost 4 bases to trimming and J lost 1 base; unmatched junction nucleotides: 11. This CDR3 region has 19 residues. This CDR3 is CASSSQQLAGGLSYNEQFF. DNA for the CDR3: TGTGCCAGCAGCTCACAACAACTAGCGGGGGGCCTTTCCTACAATGAGCAGTTCTTC.

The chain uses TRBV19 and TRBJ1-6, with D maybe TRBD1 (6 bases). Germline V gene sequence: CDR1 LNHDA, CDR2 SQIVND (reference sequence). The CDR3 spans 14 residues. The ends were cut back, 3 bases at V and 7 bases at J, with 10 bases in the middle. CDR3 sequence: CASSITDRNSPLHF. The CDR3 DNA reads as TGTGCCAGTAGTATTACTGACAGGAATTCACCCCTCCACTTT.

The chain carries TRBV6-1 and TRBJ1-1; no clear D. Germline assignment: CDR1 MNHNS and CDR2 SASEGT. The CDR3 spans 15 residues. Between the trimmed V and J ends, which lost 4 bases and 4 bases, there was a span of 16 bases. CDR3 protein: CASSVKDPGGTEAFF. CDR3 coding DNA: TGTGCCAGCAGTGTGAAGGACCCCGGTGGCACTGAAGCTTTCTTT.

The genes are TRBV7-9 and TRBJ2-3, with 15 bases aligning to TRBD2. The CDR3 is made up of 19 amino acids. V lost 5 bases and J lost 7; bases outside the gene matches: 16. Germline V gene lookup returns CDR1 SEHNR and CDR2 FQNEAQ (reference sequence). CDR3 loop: CASSPLWTSGGARGNTQYF. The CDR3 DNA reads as TGTGCCAGCAGCCCATTGTGGACTAGCGGGGGGGCGAGAGGAAATACGCAGTATTTT.

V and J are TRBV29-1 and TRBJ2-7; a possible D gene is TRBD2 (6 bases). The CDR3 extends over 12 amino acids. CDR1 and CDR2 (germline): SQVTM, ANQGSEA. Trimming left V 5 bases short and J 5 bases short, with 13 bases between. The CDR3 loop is CSVRGSGDEQYF. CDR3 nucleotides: TGCAGCGTTCGGGGGTCGGGCGACGAGCAGTACTTC.

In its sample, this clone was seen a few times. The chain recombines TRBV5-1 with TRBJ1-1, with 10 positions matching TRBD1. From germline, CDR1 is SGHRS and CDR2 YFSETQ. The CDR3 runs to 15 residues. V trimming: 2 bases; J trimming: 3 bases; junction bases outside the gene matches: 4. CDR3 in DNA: TGCGCCAGCAGCTTTACCGGGACAGGGGACACTGAAGCTTTCTTT. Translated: CASSFTGTGDTEAFF.

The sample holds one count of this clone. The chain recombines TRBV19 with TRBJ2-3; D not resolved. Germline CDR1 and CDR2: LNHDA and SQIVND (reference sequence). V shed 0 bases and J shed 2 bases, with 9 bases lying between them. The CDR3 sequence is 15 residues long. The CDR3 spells CASSIDRDHTDTQYF. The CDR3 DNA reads TGTGCCAGTAGTATAGATCGCGATCACACAGATACGCAGTATTTT.

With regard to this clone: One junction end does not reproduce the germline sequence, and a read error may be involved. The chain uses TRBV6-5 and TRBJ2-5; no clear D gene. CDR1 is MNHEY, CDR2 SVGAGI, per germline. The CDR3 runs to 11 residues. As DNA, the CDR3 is TGTGCCAGCAGTTACCACGAGACCCAGTACTTC. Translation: CASSYHETQYF.

The CDR3 sequence is CASSLRQGLSEKLFF. Here the CDR3 DNA reads TGCGCCAGCAGCCTCCGACAGGGACTGAGTGAAAAACTGTTTTTT. The chain uses TRBV5-1 and TRBJ1-4; 7 positions agree with TRBD1. The trim removed 4 bases at V and 7 bases at J, leaving 10 bases unmatched. CDR3 length equals 15 residues. Germline CDR1 reads SGHRS; CDR2 reads YFSETQ. Combining the CDR3 with reference TRBV5-1 and TRBJ1-4 gives the whole variable domain KAGVTQTPRYLIKTRGQQVTLSCSPISGHRSVSWYQQTPGQGLQFLFEYFSETQRNKGNFPGRFSGRQFSNSRSEMNVSTLELGDSALYLCASSLRQGLSEKLFFGSGTQLSVL.

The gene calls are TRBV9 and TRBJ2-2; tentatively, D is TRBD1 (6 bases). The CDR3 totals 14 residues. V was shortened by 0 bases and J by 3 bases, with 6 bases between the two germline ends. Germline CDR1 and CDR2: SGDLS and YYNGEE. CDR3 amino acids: CASSVGTDTGELFF. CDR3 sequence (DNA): TGTGCCAGCAGCGTAGGGACAGACACCGGGGAGCTGTTTTTT.

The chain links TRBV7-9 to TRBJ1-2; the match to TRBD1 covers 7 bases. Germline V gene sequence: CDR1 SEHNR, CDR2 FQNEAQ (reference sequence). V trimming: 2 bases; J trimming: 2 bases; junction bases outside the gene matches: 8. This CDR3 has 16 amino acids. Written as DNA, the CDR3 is TGTGCCAGCAGCTTATCGAAGACGGGACAGAACTATGGCTACACCTTC. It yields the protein CASSLSKTGQNYGYTF. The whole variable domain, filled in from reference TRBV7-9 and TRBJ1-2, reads DTGVSQNPRHKITKRGQNVTFRCDPISEHNRLYWYRQTLGQGPEFLTYFQNEAQLEKSRLLSDRFSAERPKGSFSTLEIQRTEQGDSAMYLCASSLSKTGQNYGYTFGSGTRLTVV.

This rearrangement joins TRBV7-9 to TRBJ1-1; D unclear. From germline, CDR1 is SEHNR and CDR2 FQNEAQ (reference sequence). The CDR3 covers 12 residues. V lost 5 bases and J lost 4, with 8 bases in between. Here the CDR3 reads CASSISSTEAFF. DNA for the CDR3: TGTGCCAGCAGCATCAGTAGCACTGAAGCTTTCTTT.

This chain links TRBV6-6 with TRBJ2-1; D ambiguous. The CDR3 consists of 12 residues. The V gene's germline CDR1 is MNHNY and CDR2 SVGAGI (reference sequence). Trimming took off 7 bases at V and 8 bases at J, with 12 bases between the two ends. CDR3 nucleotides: TGTGCCAGCACTTTAGAGGCGGATGAGCAGTTCTTC. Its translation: CASTLEADEQFF.

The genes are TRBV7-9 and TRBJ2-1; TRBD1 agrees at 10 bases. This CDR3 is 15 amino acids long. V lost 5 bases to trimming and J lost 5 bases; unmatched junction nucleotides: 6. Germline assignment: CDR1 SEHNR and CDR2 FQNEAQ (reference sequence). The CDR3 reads CASSLDRGRDNEQFF. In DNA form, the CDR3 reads TGTGCCAGCAGCCTTGACAGGGGGCGAGACAATGAGCAGTTCTTC.

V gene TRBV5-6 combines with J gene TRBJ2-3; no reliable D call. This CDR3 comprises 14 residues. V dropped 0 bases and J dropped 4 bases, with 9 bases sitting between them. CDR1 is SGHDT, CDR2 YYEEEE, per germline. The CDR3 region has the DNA TGTGCCAGCAGCTTGGGTCTGGGCTCAGATACGCAGTATTTT. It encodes CASSLGLGSDTQYF.

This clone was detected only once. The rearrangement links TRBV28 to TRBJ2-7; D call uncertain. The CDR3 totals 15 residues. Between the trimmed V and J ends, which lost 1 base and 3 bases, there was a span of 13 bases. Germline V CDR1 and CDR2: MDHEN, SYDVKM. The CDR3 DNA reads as TGTGCCAGCAGTTTATATGCTTCGGGCCGCTACGAGCAGTACTTC. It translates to CASSLYASGRYEQYF.